What follows are 10 T cell receptor beta chains derived from one specimen sequenced in a study of cytomegalovirus exposure and HLA in healthy donors. With 60 Vbeta and 13 Jbeta primers, the PCR was carried out. This table comes from immunoSEQ multiplex PCR, and its TCRdb copy is limited to in-frame clones, with some not included. This sample has around 140,000 clones, with roughly 77% found just once. Sequencing was performed on PBMCs. These receptors all stem from a male donor in good health and CMV-seronegative.

The CDR3 here is CASSSPSGVRETQYF. In nucleotides, the CDR3 is TGTGCCAGCAGTTCACCTAGCGGAGTGAGAGAGACCCAGTACTTC. The chain is built from TRBV6-6 and TRBJ2-5; TRBD2 matches 7 bases. The junction had 9 bases not matched to a gene; V was cut back by 4 bases and J by 4 bases. The germline V gene has CDR1 MNHNY and CDR2 SVGAGI (reference sequence). The CDR3 is made up of 15 amino acids.

Only a few counts were recorded for this clone. The rearrangement uses TRBV5-1 and TRBJ1-1; tentatively, D is TRBD1 (5 bases). CDR3 length: 15 residues. V dropped 4 bases and J dropped 1 base, with 14 bases sitting between them. Germline CDR1 and CDR2: SGHRS and YFSETQ. CDR3 sequence reads: CASSRQQWSNTEAFF. The CDR3 DNA is TGCGCCAGCAGCAGACAGCAGTGGTCGAACACTGAAGCTTTCTTT.

Only a few counts were recorded for this clone. This chain links TRBV5-8 with TRBJ2-7, with unresolved D. Germline CDR1 reads SGHTS; CDR2 reads YDEGEE. This CDR3 comprises 12 residues. The V end lost 0 bases, the J end lost 1 base, and 2 bases lay between the germline ends. The CDR3 reads CASSLASYEQYF. Written as DNA, the CDR3 is TGTGCCAGCAGCTTGGCATCCTACGAGCAGTACTTC.

This clone came up once. The CDR3 here is CSVEARGGYGYTF. CDR3 DNA sequence: TGCAGCGTTGAAGCCAGAGGGGGATATGGCTACACCTTC. The gene calls are TRBV29-1 and TRBJ1-2, with a tentative D call TRBD1 (6 bases). The V end was cut by 1 base, the J end by 5 bases, with 11 bases between. The CDR3 runs 13 residues. Germline CDR1 is SQVTM and CDR2 is ANQGSEA.

The chain uses TRBV5-5 and TRBJ2-1; D might be TRBD1 (5 bases). Germline CDR1 and CDR2: SGHKS and YYEKEE (reference sequence). Trimming took off 2 bases at V and 7 bases at J, with 13 bases between the two ends. CDR3 length: 14 amino acids. The CDR3 spells CASSLVQVGNEQFF. CDR3 sequence (DNA): TGTGCCAGCAGCTTAGTACAGGTGGGGAATGAGCAGTTCTTC. The whole variable domain, filled in from reference TRBV5-5 and TRBJ2-1, reads DAGVTQSPTHLIKTRGQQVTLRCSPISGHKSVSWYQQVLGQGPQFIFQYYEKEERGRGNFPDRFSARQFPNYSSELNVNALLLGDSALYLCASSLVQVGNEQFFGPGTRLTVL.

The V call is TRBV30, the J call TRBJ2-2; TRBD2 matches at 8 bases. Germline V gene lookup returns CDR1 GTSNPN and CDR2 SVGIG (reference sequence). J lost 1 base, V lost 5 bases, and 3 bases had no gene match. CDR3 length: 14 residues. This chain's CDR3 is CAWGLAGNTGELFF. The CDR3 DNA is TGTGCCTGGGGGCTAGCGGGGAACACCGGGGAGCTGTTTTTT.

This clone turned up a few times. The CDR3 coding sequence is TGTGCCAGCAGCTTATACACATCTCCAAACTATGGCTACACCTTC. Protein: CASSLYTSPNYGYTF. The rearrangement links TRBV7-8 to TRBJ1-2; no clear D gene. The CDR3 has 15 amino acids. V shed 2 bases and J shed 2 bases, with 12 bases lying between them. Germline V gene sequence: CDR1 SGHVS, CDR2 FQNEAQ. Full variable domain (rest looked up from reference TRBV7-8 and TRBJ1-2): GAGVSQSPRYKVAKRGQDVALRCDPISGHVSLFWYQQALGQGPEFLTYFQNEAQLDKSGLPSDRFFAERPEGSVSTLKIQRTQQEDSAVYLCASSLYTSPNYGYTFGSGTRLTVV.

This clone has just one count. The chain employs TRBV18 and TRBJ1-3, with D hard to call. V dropped 0 bases and J dropped 1 base, with 19 bases sitting between them. CDR1 KGHSH and CDR2 LQKENI come from the germline V gene. CDR3 length equals 19 residues. For the CDR3, the DNA is TGTGCCAGCTCACCACCCTGGCCCCGGGGTCCGACTTCTGGAAACACCATATATTTT. Translation: CASSPPWPRGPTSGNTIYF.

The chain recombines TRBV9 with TRBJ2-7; 8 bases fit TRBD2. V shed 4 bases, J shed 7 bases, and the junction held 1 base outside the gene matches. The CDR3 loop spans 11 amino acids. Germline V CDR1 and CDR2: SGDLS, YYNGEE. CDR3 bases: TGTGCCAGCAGCCCGGGAGGGGAGCAGTACTTC. Encoded protein: CASSPGGEQYF.

This clone turned up a few times. V is TRBV29-1 and J is TRBJ2-5; 8 nucleotides align to TRBD1. This CDR3 has 15 amino acids. CDR1 SQVTM and CDR2 ANQGSEA come from the germline V gene. V shed 0 bases and J 3 bases; nucleotides not matched to a gene: 6. The CDR3: CSVEDVWTGKETQYF. As DNA, the CDR3 is TGCAGCGTTGAAGATGTCTGGACAGGGAAAGAGACCCAGTACTTC.